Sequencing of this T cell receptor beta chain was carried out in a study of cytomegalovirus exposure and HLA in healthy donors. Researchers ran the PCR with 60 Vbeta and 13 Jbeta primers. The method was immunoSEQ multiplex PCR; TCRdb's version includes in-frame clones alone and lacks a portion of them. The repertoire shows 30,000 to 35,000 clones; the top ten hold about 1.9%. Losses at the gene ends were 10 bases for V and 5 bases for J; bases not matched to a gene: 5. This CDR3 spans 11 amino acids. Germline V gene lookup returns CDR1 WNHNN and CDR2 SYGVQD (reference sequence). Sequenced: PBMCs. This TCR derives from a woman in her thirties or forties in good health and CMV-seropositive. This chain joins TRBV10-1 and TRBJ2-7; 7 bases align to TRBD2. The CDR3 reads CAISTSHEQYF. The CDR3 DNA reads TGCGCCATCTCGACTAGCCACGAGCAGTACTTC.